A selection of T cell receptor beta chains follows, all from one sample in a study of CXCR3-negative and CXCR3-positive naive CD8 T cells. TCRdb re-called the 5' RACE reads and gives one entry per CDR3 protein, without DNA. Its table lists some 130,000 distinct CDR3 sequences. Sequenced input: naive CXCR3- CD8+ T cells from blood. The origin of the receptors is a human donor in good health. Some clones in this sample may be carry-over from other donors' samples. The CDR3 runs from the conserved cysteine through the conserved F or W.

j_call: TRBJ2-2; v_call: TRBV18; cdr3_aa: CASPPVTGELFF
j_call: TRBJ2-2; v_call: TRBV6-2/TRBV6-3; cdr3_aa: CASSYSNPRGSGELFF
j_call: TRBJ2-5; v_call: TRBV11-1; cdr3_aa: CASSFSGGSETQYF
j_call: TRBJ2-7; v_call: TRBV7-3; cdr3_aa: CAGSLFHGPSYEQYF
j_call: TRBJ2-2; v_call: TRBV29-1; cdr3_aa: CSAEGTVNTGELFF
j_call: TRBJ2-1; v_call: TRBV2; cdr3_aa: CASSAGVDSGYNEQFF
j_call: TRBJ2-7; v_call: TRBV5-1; cdr3_aa: CASSLAGQGMHEQYF
j_call: TRBJ2-7; v_call: TRBV5-1; cdr3_aa: CASSLEAVGGYEQYF
j_call: TRBJ2-7; v_call: TRBV7-9; cdr3_aa: CASSEDSSYEQYF
j_call: TRBJ2-5; v_call: TRBV12-3/TRBV12-4; cdr3_aa: CASSTRLAGGPGQETQYF
j_call: TRBJ2-4; v_call: TRBV11-2; cdr3_aa: CASSWEMGNIQYF
j_call: TRBJ2-2; v_call: TRBV7-9; cdr3_aa: CATATGTEVTGELFF
j_call: TRBJ2-4; v_call: TRBV4-3; cdr3_aa: CASSQGVKNIQYF
j_call: TRBJ2-7; v_call: TRBV10-3; cdr3_aa: CAISGTGTSGGGTEEQYF
j_call: TRBJ2-1; v_call: TRBV7-9; cdr3_aa: CASSSASGTGVYNEQFF
j_call: TRBJ2-5; v_call: TRBV4-1; cdr3_aa: CASSQGQGPQETQYF
j_call: TRBJ2-6; v_call: TRBV13; cdr3_aa: CASSQIRTDNYSGANVLTF
j_call: TRBJ2-7; v_call: TRBV20-1; cdr3_aa: CSARDRHTYEQYF
j_call: TRBJ2-2; v_call: TRBV5-1; cdr3_aa: CASSLVGTNTGELFF
j_call: TRBJ2-5; v_call: TRBV28; cdr3_aa: CASSFRQGGVGETQYF
j_call: TRBJ2-5; v_call: TRBV12-3/TRBV12-4; cdr3_aa: CASSLFAFVGTGQETQYF
j_call: TRBJ1-6; v_call: TRBV20-1; cdr3_aa: CSARREQSSYNSPLHF
j_call: TRBJ2-7; v_call: TRBV20-1; cdr3_aa: CSARGLAGLYEQYF
j_call: TRBJ2-2; v_call: TRBV4-3; cdr3_aa: CASSHALAGGTTGELFF
j_call: TRBJ2-7; v_call: TRBV28; cdr3_aa: CASRDPPGEQYF
j_call: TRBJ2-2; v_call: TRBV5-6; cdr3_aa: CASSLIGIGELFF
j_call: TRBJ1-1; v_call: TRBV6-2/TRBV6-3; cdr3_aa: CASSYSRTGGAFF
j_call: TRBJ1-5; v_call: TRBV12-3/TRBV12-4; cdr3_aa: CASSLYLTRSLNQPQHF
j_call: TRBJ2-2; v_call: TRBV12-3/TRBV12-4; cdr3_aa: CASTPSGAGTGELFF
j_call: TRBJ2-3; v_call: TRBV5-1; cdr3_aa: CASSLWRGGSTDTQYF
j_call: TRBJ2-7; v_call: TRBV10-2; cdr3_aa: CASSAGSVYEQYF
j_call: TRBJ2-2; v_call: TRBV25-1; cdr3_aa: CASSKVSNTGELFF
j_call: TRBJ2-7; v_call: TRBV7-2; cdr3_aa: CASSESGGPSYEQYF
j_call: TRBJ2-2; v_call: TRBV12-3/TRBV12-4; cdr3_aa: CASSAGTGGSGTGELFF
j_call: TRBJ1-2; v_call: TRBV7-2; cdr3_aa: CASSRPARGYGYTF
j_call: TRBJ1-6; v_call: TRBV14; cdr3_aa: CASSHESSPLHF
j_call: TRBJ2-7; v_call: TRBV15; cdr3_aa: CATSRDETSGRLGQYF
j_call: TRBJ2-3; v_call: TRBV6-5; cdr3_aa: CASSYSEGQGSWTDTQYF
j_call: TRBJ2-7; v_call: TRBV28; cdr3_aa: CASSLKPRDGYEQYF